This TCR beta chain was sequenced during a study of technical replicates of blood from a few donors. The method was immunoSEQ multiplex PCR; TCRdb's version includes in-frame clones alone and lacks a portion of them. Of tens of thousands of clones in the sample, 90% to 95% were seen once. V was pared by 0 bases and J by 0 bases, with 5 bases between. Germline loops: CDR1 MNHEY, CDR2 SVGAGI. CDR3 length: 14 residues. The chain recombines TRBV6-5 with TRBJ1-1; D remains unclear. Sequencing was done on a sample of T cells isolated from PBMCs. The sequence was collected from a human donor in good health. Some clones in this sample may be carry-over from other donors' samples. Written as DNA, the CDR3 is TGTGCCAGCAGTTACTCCCAGTTGAACACTGAAGCTTTCTTT. Translating gives CASSYSQLNTEAFF.